This T cell receptor (beta chain) was captured by sequencing in a study of T cell responses to AZD1222 COVID-19 vaccine. TCRdb keeps only in-frame clones here, not all; method: immunoSEQ multiplex PCR. The table lists 150,000 to 160,000 clones, about 88% of them singletons, with less than 3.5% in the top ten. Regarding the study as a whole: Recipients of two AZD1222 doses showed rising Spike-specific TCR breadth and depth. Donors were largely white British and mainly female; clonal diversity was possibly underestimated. Nearly half of spike-specific TCRs reportedly target variant regions that are unmutated in the B.1.351 and B.1.1.7 variants. At baseline, seropositivity was found in only a handful of AZD1222 recipients.

The germline V and J ends were trimmed by 2 bases and 11 bases, with 13 bases remaining between them. Germline V lookup: CDR1 SGHAT, CDR2 FQNNGV. The CDR3 contains 14 residues. Details on this clone: Its antigen is unidentified.

The sample in question was peripheral blood, obtained on day 0 of AZD1222 vaccination. This receptor was taken from an adult in good health. The V and J genes are TRBV11-2 and TRBJ1-6; a weak D match, TRBD1 (6 bases). The CDR3: CASSLSGGQTPLHF. The CDR3 region has the DNA TGTGCCAGCAGCTTAAGCGGGGGCCAAACACCCCTCCACTTT. The whole variable domain, filled in from reference TRBV11-2 and TRBJ1-6, reads EAGVAQSPRYKIIEKRQSVAFWCNPISGHATLYWYQQILGQGPKLLIQFQNNGVVDDSQLPKDRFSAERLKGVDSTLKIQPAKLEDSAVYLCASSLSGGQTPLHFGNGTRLTVT.